This T cell receptor beta chain was captured by sequencing in a study of blood T cells in healthy people across ages. There were healthy Caucasian individuals from Russia, aged 6 to 90, serving as donors. Germline assignment: CDR1 MNHEY and CDR2 SMNVEV (reference sequence). CDR3 length: 13 residues. There are many counts of this clonotype. Its antigen remains unknown. An end of the junction does not agree with germline; a read error may underlie this. Using a J-beta primer mix together with a sample-barcoded 5' primer, a second PCR was run for about 6 to 11 cycles. TCRdb reprocessed the 5' RACE reads via MiXCR and lists one record per CDR3 protein. The sample yields about 1,500,000 distinct CDR3 sequences, 28% seen once. General study findings and limits: Observed TCR beta diversity per million T cells went down as age went up. This fall followed a roughly linear course with age. Relative to aged donors, long-lived donors carried more naive CD4+ cells and displayed higher diversity.

The sample taken for sequencing was blood. The chain carries TRBV27 and TRBJ2-7; D might be TRBD2 (5 bases). This TCR came from a woman in her 30s in good health. The CDR3 sequence is CASRTSSSHEQYF. The CDR3 DNA is TGTGCCAGCAGGACCTCTAGCTCCCACGAGCAGTACTTC.